This note documents a single T cell receptor beta chain sequence. Some clones are missing from TCRdb's copy, which holds only in-frame ones; the method was immunoSEQ multiplex PCR. The sample lists 75,000 to 90,000 clones; about 92% were seen once. The V end lost 2 bases, the J end lost 0 bases, and 14 bases lay between the germline ends. CDR3 length equals 17 residues. Germline CDR1 and CDR2: KGHSY and FQNENV. The data were obtained in a study of T cell responses to AZD1222 COVID-19 vaccine. This sample comprised peripheral blood, obtained 28 days after the second AZD1222 dose. This sequence joins TRBV16 and TRBJ1-3; the D gene is possibly TRBD1 (5 bases). This sequence was found in an adult who received the AZD1222 COVID-19 vaccine. In nucleotides, the CDR3 is TGTGCCAGCAGCCAAACCGAGGGGCCCTTCTCTGGAAACACCATATATTTT. It specifies CASSQTEGPFSGNTIYF.